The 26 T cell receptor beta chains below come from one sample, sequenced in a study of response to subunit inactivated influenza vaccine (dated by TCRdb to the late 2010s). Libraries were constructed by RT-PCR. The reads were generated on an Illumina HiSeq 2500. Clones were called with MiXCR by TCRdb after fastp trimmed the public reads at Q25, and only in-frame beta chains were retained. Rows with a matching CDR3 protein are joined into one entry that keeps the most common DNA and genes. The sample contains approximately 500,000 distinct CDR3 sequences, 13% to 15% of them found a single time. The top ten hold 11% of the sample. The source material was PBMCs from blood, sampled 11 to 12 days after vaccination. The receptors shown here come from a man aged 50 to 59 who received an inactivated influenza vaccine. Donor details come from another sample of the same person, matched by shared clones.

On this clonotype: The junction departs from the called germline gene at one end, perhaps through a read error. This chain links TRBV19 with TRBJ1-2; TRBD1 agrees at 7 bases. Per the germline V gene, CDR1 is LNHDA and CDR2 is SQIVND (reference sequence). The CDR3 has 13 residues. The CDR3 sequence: CASSGPGQDGYTF. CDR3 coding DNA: TGTGCTAGTAGTGGCCCCGGACAGGACGGCTACACCTTC.

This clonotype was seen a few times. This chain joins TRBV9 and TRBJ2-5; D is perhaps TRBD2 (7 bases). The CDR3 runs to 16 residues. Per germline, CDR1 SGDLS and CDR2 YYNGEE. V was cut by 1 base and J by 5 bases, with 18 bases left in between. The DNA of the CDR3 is TGTGCCAGCAGCGTACATCCGGGGGGCTCGCGGGAGACCCAGTACTTC. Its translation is CASSVHPGGSRETQYF.

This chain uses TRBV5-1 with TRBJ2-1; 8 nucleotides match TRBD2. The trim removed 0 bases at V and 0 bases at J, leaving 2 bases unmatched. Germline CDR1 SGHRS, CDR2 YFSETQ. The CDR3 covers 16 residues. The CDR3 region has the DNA TGCGCCAGCAGCTTGGGGGGGACTAGCTCCTACAATGAGCAGTTCTTC. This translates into CASSLGGTSSYNEQFF.

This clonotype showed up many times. In DNA, the CDR3 is TGCGCCAGCAGCGTAAAGGGACAGGGCCTCGCTGAAGCTTTCTTT. It yields the protein CASSVKGQGLAEAFF. The chain joins TRBV5-1 to TRBJ1-1, with 9 bases lining up with TRBD1. Unmatched junction bases numbered 10, after V lost 4 bases and J lost 6 bases. CDR1 and CDR2 (germline): SGHRS, YFSETQ. The CDR3 length is 15 residues.

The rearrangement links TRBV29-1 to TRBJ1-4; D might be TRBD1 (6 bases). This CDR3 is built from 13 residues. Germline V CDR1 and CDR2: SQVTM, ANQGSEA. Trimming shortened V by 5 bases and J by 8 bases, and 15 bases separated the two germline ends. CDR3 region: CSVRNREAEKLFF. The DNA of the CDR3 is TGCAGCGTTCGGAACAGGGAGGCGGAAAAACTGTTTTTT.

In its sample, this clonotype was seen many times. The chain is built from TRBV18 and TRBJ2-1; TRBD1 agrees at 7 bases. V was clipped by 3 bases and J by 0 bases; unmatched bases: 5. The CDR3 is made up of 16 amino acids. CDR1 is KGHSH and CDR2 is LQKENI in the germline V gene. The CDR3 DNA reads TGTGCCAGCTCACCGGGACAGTTCAACTCCTACAATGAGCAGTTCTTC. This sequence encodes CASSPGQFNSYNEQFF.

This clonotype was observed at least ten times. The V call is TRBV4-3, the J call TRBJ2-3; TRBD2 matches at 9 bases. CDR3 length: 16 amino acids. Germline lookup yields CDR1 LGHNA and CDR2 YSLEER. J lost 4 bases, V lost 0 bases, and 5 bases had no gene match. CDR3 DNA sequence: TGCGCCAGCAGCCAAGAAGCGGGAGGATTTGCAGATACGCAGTATTTT. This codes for CASSQEAGGFADTQYF.

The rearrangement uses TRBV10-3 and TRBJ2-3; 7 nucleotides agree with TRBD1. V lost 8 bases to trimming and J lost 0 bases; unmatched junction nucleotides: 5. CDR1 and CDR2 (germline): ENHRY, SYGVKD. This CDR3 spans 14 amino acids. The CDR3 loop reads CAIQRGQSTDTQYF. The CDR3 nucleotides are TGTGCCATCCAGAGGGGACAGAGCACAGATACGCAGTATTTT.

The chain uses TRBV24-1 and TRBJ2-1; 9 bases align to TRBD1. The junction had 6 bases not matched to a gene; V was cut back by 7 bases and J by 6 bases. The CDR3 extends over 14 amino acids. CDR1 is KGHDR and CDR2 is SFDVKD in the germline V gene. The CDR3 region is CATSAGTGFNEQFF. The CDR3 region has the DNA TGTGCCACCAGCGCCGGGACAGGGTTCAATGAGCAGTTCTTC.

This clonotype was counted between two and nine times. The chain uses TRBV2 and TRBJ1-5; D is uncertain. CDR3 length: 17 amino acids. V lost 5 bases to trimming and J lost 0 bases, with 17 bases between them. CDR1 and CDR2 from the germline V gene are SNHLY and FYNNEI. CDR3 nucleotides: TGTGCCAGCAGTTTTCGGGCAGACCCTTATAGCAATCAGCCCCAGCATTTT. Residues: CASSFRADPYSNQPQHF. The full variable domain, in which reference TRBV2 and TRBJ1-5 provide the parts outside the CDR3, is EPEVTQTPSHQVTQMGQEVILRCVPISNHLYFYWYRQILGQKVEFLVSFYNNEISEKSEIFDDQFSVERPDGSNFTLKIRSTKLEDSAMYFCASSFRADPYSNQPQHFGDGTRLSIL.

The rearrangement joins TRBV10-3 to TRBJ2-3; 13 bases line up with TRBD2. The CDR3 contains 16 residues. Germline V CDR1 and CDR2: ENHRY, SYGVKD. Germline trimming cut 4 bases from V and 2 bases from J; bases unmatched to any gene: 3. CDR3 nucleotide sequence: TGTGCCATCAGTGGGACTAGCGGGAGCCTCACAGATACGCAGTATTTT. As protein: CAISGTSGSLTDTQYF.

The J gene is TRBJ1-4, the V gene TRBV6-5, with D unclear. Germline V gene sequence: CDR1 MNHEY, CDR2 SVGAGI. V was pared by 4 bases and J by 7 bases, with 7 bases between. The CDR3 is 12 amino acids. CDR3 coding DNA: TGTGCCAGCAGTTGTGTCAGTGAAAAACTGTTTTTT. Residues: CASSCVSEKLFF.

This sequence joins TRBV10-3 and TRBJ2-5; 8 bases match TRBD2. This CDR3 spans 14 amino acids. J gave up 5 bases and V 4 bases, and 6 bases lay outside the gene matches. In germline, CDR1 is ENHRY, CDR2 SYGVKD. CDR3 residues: CAISGAGALETQYF. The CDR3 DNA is TGTGCCATCAGTGGAGCGGGAGCTCTGGAGACCCAGTACTTC.

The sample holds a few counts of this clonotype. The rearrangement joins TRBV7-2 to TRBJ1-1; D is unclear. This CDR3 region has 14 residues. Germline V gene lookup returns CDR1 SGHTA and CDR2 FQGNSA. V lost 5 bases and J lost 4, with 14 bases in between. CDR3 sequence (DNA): TGTGCCAGCAGCCCTAAGGGAGGGAGCACTGAAGCTTTCTTT. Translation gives CASSPKGGSTEAFF.

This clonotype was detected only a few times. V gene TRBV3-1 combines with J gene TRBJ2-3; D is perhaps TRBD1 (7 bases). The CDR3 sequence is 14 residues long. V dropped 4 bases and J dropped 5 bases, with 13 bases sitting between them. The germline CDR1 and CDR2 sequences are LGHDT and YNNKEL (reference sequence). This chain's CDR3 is CASSLQGGKDTQYF. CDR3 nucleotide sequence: TGTGCCAGCAGCCTCCAGGGGGGCAAAGATACGCAGTATTTT.

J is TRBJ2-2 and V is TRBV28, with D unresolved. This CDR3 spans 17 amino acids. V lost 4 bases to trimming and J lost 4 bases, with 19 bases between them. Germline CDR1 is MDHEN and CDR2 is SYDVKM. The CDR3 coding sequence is TGTGCCAGCAGTTCCGCCGGGCACGGGCTCTTCACCGGGGAGCTGTTTTTT. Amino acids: CASSSAGHGLFTGELFF.

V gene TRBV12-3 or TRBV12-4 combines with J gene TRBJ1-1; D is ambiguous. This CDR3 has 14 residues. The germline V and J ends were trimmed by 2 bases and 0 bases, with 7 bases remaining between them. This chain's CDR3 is CASSLYSMNTEAFF. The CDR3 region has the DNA TGTGCCAGCAGTTTATACAGCATGAACACTGAAGCTTTCTTT.

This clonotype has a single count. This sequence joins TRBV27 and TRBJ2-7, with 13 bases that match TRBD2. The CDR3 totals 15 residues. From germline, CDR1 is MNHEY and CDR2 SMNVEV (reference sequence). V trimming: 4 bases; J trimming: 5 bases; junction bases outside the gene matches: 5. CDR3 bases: TGTGCCAGCAGTTCGGCCGGGACTAGCGGGAACGAGCAGTACTTC. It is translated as CASSSAGTSGNEQYF.

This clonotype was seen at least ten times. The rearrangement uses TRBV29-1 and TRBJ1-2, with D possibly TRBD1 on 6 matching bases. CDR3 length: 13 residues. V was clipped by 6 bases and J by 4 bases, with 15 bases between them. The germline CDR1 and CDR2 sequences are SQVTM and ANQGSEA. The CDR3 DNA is TGCAGCGTCGACCAGGGGACGGGCTATGGCTACACCTTC. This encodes CSVDQGTGYGYTF.

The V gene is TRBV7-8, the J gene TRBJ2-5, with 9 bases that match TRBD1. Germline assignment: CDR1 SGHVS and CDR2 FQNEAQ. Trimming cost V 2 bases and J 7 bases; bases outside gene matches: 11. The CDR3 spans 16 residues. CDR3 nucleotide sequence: TGTGCCAGCAGCTTAAGAGGGGGGGACAGGGCCCGGACCCAGTACTTC. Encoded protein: CASSLRGGDRARTQYF.

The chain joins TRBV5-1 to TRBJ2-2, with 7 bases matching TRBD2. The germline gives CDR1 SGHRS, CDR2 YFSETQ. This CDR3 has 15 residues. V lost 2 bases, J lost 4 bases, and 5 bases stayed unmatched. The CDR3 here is CASSFGGGSTGELFF. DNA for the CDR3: TGCGCCAGCAGCTTTGGTGGCGGGAGCACCGGGGAGCTGTTTTTT. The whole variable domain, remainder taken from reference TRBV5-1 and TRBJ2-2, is KAGVTQTPRYLIKTRGQQVTLSCSPISGHRSVSWYQQTPGQGLQFLFEYFSETQRNKGNFPGRFSGRQFSNSRSEMNVSTLELGDSALYLCASSFGGGSTGELFFGEGSRLTVL.

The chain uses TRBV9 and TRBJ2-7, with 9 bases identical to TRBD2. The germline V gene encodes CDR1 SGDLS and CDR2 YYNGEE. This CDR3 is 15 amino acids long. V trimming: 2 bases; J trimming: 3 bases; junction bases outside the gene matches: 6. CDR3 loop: CASSVGSGGYYEQYF. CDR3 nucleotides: TGTGCCAGCAGCGTGGGTAGCGGGGGTTACTACGAGCAGTACTTC.

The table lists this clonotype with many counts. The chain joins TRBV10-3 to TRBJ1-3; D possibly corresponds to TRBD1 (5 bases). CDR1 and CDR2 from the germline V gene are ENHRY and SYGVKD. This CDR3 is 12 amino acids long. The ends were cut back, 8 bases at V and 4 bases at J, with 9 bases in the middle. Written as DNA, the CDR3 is TGTGCCATCGGGGGTAACGGAAACACCATATATTTT. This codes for CAIGGNGNTIYF.

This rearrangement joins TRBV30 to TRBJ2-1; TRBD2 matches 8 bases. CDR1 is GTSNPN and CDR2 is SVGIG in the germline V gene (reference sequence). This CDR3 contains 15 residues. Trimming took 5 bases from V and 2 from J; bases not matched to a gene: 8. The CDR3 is CAWGGDGRAYNEQFF. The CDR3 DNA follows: TGTGCCTGGGGAGGGGACGGGAGGGCCTACAATGAGCAGTTCTTC.

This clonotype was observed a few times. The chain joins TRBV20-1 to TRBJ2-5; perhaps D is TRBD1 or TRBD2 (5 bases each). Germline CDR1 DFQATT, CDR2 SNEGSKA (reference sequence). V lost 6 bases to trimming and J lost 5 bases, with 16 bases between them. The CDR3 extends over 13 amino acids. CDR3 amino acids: CSAQDRRDETQYF. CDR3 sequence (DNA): TGCAGTGCCCAGGATAGAAGGGACGAGACCCAGTACTTC.

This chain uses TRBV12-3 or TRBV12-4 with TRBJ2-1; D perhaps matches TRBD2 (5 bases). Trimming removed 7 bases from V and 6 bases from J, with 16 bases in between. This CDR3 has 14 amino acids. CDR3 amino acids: CASTSHGRSNEQFF. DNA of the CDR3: TGTGCCAGCACCTCCCATGGGAGAAGCAATGAGCAGTTCTTC.